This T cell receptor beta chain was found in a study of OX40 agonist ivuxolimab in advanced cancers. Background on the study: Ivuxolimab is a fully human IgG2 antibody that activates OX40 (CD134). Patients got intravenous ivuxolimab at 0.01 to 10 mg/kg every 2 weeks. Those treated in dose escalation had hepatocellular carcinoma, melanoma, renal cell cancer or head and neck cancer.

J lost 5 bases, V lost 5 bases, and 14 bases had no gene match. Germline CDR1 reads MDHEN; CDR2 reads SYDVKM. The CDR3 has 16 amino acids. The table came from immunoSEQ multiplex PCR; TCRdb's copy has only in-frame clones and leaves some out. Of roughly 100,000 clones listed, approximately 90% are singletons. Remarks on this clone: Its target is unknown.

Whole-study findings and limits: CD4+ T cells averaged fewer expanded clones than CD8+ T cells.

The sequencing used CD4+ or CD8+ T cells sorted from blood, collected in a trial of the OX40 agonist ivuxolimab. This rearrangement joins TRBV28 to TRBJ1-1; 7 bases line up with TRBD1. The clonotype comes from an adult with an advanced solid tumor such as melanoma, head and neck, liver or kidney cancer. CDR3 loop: CASSPPLTGRGTEAFF. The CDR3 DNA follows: TGTGCCAGCAGTCCCCCCTTGACAGGGAGGGGTACTGAAGCTTTCTTT.